This T cell receptor beta chain stems from a study of graft-versus-host responses after intestinal transplantation. Comments on this clone: Its antigen is unknown.

The protocol was immunoSEQ multiplex PCR, while the TCRdb copy is restricted to in-frame clones and leaves out a portion. The sample records approximately 88,000 clones, approximately 94% being singletons. Germline loops: CDR1 SGHNT, CDR2 YYREEE (reference sequence). CDR3 length: 13 amino acids. The clonotype comes from a human donor who was the organ donor for an intestinal transplant. The V and J genes are TRBV5-4 and TRBJ1-3; D is undetermined. TRBJ2-2 matches the DNA end more closely, so the J call is doubtful. This specimen was unstimulated CD4+ T cells sorted from spleen or lymph node cells, taken before transplant. Here the CDR3 reads CASRGKASGELFF. The CDR3 nucleotides are TGTGCCAGCCGAGGAAAGGCTTCCGGGGAGCTGTTTTTT.